This TCR beta chain emerged from a study of blood T cell repertoires in COVID-19. The repertoire was sequenced with immunoSEQ multiplex PCR; TCRdb's copy has only in-frame clones and lacks some. Of around 240,000 clones listed, around 88% were seen once; the top ten hold 2% to 2.5%. The V and J ends lost 3 bases and 6 bases respectively, with 16 bases between them. The CDR3 runs to 15 residues. Germline V gives CDR1 LNHDA, CDR2 SQIVND (reference sequence). The chain recombines TRBV19 with TRBJ2-3, with D perhaps matching TRBD2 (5 bases). Sequencing was carried out using PBMCs or T cells enriched from blood (not recorded which). This clonotype was obtained from a woman in her forties or fifties who had recovered from COVID-19. The CDR3 nucleotides are TGTGCCAGTAGTATGGTTAGCGCCGCCAGGGATACGCAGTATTTT. Translation: CASSMVSAARDTQYF. The whole variable domain, filled in from reference TRBV19 and TRBJ2-3, reads DGGITQSPKYLFRKEGQNVTLSCEQNLNHDAMYWYRQDPGQGLRLIYYSQIVNDFQKGDIAEGYSVSREKKESFPLTVTSAQKNPTAFYLCASSMVSAARDTQYFGPGTRLTVL.